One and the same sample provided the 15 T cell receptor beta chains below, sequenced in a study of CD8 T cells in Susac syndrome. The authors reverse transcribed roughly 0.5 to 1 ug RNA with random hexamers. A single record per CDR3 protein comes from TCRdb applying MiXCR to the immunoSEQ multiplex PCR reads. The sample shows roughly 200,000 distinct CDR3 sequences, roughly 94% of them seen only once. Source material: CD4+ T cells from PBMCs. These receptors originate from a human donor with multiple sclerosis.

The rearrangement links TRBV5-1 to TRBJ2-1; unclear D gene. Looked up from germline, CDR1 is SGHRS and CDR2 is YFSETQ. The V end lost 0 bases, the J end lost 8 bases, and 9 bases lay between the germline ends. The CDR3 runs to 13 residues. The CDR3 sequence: CASSLGQNDEQFF. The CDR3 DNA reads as TGCGCCAGCAGCTTGGGGCAGAACGATGAGCAGTTCTTC.

In DNA, the CDR3 is TGTGCCAGCAGCATTACAGTCGTAGCTTTCTTT. The encoded protein is CASSITVVAFF. The rearrangement joins TRBV5-8 to TRBJ1-1; D is uncertain. In germline, CDR1 is SGHTS, CDR2 YDEGEE. V gave up 4 bases and J gave up 10 bases, with 11 bases separating them. The CDR3 consists of 11 residues.

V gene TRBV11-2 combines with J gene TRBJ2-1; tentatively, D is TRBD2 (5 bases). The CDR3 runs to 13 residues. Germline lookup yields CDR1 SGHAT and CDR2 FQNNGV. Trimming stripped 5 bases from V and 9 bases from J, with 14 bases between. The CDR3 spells CASSPHEGFEQFF. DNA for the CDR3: TGTGCCAGCAGCCCACACGAGGGTTTTGAGCAGTTCTTC.

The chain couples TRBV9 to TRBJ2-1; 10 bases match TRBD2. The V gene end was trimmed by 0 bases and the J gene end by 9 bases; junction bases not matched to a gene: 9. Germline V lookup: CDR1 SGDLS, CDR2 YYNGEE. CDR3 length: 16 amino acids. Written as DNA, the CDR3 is TGTGCCAGCAGCGTAGTGGGGAGCGGGGGGGCCCCTGAGCAGTTCTTC. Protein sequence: CASSVVGSGGAPEQFF.

This CDR3 is CATRRTGTAYEQYF. The DNA for the CDR3 is TGTGCCACCCGACGGACAGGGACGGCCTACGAGCAGTACTTC. This chain joins TRBV25-1 and TRBJ2-7; 8 bases line up with TRBD1. The germline CDR1 and CDR2 sequences are MGHDK and SYGVNS. CDR3 length equals 14 residues. Trimming removed 10 bases from V and 2 bases from J; junction bases left unmatched: 10.

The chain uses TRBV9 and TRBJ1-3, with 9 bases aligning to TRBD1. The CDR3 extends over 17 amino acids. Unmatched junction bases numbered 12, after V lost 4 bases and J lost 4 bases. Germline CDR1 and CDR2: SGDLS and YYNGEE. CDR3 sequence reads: CASSPLPGTGNGNTIYF. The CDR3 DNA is TGTGCCAGCAGCCCCCTCCCCGGGACAGGGAACGGAAACACCATATATTTT. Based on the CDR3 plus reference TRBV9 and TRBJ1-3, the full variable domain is DSGVTQTPKHLITATGQRVTLRCSPRSGDLSVYWYQQSLDQGLQFLIQYYNGEERAKGNILERFSAQQFPDLHSELNLSSLELGDSALYFCASSPLPGTGNGNTIYFGEGSWLTVV.

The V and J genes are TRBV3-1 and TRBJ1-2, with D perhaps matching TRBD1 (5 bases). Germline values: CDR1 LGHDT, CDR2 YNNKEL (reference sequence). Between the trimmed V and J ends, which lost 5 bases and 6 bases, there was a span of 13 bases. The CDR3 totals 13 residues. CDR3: CASSYTDRDGYTF. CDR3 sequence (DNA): TGTGCCAGCAGCTACACCGACAGAGATGGCTACACCTTC. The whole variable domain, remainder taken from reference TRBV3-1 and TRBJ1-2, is DTAVSQTPKYLVTQMGNDKSIKCEQNLGHDTMYWYKQDSKKFLKIMFSYNNKELIINETVPNRFSPKSPDKAHLNLHINSLELGDSAVYFCASSYTDRDGYTFGSGTRLTVV.

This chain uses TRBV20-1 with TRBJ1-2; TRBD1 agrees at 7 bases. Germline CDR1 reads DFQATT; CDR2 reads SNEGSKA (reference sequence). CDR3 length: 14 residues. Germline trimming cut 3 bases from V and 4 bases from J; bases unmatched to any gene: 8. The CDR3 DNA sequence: TGCAGTGCTAGTAAAGGGGGCTTCATCTATGGCTACACCTTC. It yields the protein CSASKGGFIYGYTF.

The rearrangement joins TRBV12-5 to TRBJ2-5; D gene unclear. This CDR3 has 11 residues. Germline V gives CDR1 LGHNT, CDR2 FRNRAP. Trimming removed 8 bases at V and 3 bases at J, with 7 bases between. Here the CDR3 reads CASSQKETQYF. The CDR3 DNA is TGTGCTAGTAGTCAAAAAGAGACCCAGTACTTC.

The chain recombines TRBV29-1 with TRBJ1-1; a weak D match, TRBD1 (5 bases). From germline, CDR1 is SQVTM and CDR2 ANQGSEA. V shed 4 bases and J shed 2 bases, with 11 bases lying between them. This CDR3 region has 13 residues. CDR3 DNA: TGCAGCGTTGCATCTGGGGGTAACACTGAAGCTTTCTTT. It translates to CSVASGGNTEAFF.

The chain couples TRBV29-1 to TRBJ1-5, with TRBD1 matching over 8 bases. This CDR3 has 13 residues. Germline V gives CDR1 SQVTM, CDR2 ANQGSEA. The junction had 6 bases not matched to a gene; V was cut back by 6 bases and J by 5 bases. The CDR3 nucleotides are TGCAGCGTACGGACAGGGATAGATCAGCCCCAGCATTTT. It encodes CSVRTGIDQPQHF.

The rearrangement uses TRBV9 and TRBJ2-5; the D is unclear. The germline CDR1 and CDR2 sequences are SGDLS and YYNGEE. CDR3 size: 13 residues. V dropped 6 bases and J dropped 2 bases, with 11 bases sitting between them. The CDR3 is CASTDSDQETQYF. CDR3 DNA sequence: TGTGCCAGCACTGATAGTGATCAAGAGACCCAGTACTTC.

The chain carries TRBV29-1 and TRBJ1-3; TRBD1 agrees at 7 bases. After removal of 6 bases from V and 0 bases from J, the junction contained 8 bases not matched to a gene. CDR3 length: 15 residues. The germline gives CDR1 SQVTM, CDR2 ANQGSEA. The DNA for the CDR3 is TGCAGCGTCCAGACGGCAGGGGGCTCTGGAAACACCATATATTTT. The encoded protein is CSVQTAGGSGNTIYF.

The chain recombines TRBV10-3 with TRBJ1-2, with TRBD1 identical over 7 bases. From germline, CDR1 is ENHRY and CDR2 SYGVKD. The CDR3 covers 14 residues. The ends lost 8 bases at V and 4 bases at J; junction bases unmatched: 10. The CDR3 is CAIRPNDRAYGYTF. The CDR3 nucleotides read TGTGCCATCCGCCCGAACGACAGGGCCTATGGCTACACCTTC.

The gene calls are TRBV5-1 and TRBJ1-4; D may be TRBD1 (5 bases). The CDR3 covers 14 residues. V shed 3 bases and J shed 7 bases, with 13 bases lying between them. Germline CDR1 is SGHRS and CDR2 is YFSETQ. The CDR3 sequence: CASSSSDRVEKLFF. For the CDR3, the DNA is TGCGCCAGCAGCTCCTCCGACAGAGTTGAAAAACTGTTTTTT.